One and the same sample provided the 23 T cell receptor beta chains below, sequenced in a study of control samples from healthy donors and cancer patients. Repertoires were generated with immunoSEQ multiplex PCR, while TCRdb's copy carries only in-frame clones and drops some. Of 100,000 or so clones listed, 75% to 90% are singletons. Sequences were obtained from blood. The receptors were sampled from a man aged 25 to 45 in good health.

The genes are TRBV25-1 and TRBJ2-5; weak D call: TRBD2 (6 bases). Trimming stripped 3 bases from V and 5 bases from J, with 19 bases between. This CDR3 has 16 residues. Germline V gene data show CDR1 as MGHDK and CDR2 as SYGVNS. The CDR3 nucleotides are TGTGCCAGCAGTGAGTCAGCTGGGCTAGGAGGGGAGACCCAGTACTTC. Amino acids: CASSESAGLGGETQYF.

This chain joins TRBV7-2 and TRBJ2-7; 7 bases agree with TRBD1. J lost 2 bases, V lost 2 bases, and 3 bases had no gene match. Germline V gives CDR1 SGHTA, CDR2 FQGNSA. CDR3 size: 14 residues. The CDR3 DNA is TGTGCCAGCAGCTTACAAGGGGGCCCCTACGAGCAGTACGTC. This translates into CASSLQGGPYEQYV.

Turning to this clone: Other DNA sequences in the same sample also yield this CDR3. The chain combines TRBV27 with TRBJ2-7, with TRBD1 identical over 9 bases. In germline, CDR1 is MNHEY, CDR2 SMNVEV (reference sequence). The CDR3 has 18 residues. After removal of 5 bases from V and 4 bases from J, the junction contained 18 bases not matched to a gene. The CDR3 bases are TGTGCCAGCAGTCCTAGGGTACACCACAGGGGGCATATGTACGAGCAGTACGTC. Its protein product is CASSPRVHHRGHMYEQYV.

This chain joins TRBV14 and TRBJ1-4; no reliable D call. Trimming left V 5 bases short and J 8 bases short, with 12 bases between. CDR3 length: 13 residues. Germline CDR1 and CDR2: SGHDN and FVKESK. The CDR3 sequence: CASSWEASEKLFF. The CDR3 nucleotides read TGTGCCAGCAGCTGGGAGGCCTCCGAAAAACTGTTTTTT.

The CDR3 sequence: CASSSVYNTEAFF. In nucleotides, the CDR3 is TGTGCCAGCAGCTCCGTCTACAACACTGAAGCTTTCTTT. The genes are TRBV5-4 and TRBJ1-1; D remains unclear. The V gene lost 3 bases and the J gene lost 2 bases, with 8 bases spanning the gap. CDR3 length: 13 amino acids. The germline gives CDR1 SGHNT, CDR2 YYREEE (reference sequence).

This clone was picked up one time. This chain uses TRBV10-3 with TRBJ1-6; D unclear. CDR1 and CDR2 from the germline V gene are ENHRY and SYGVKD. V lost 11 bases and J 7 bases, leaving 15 bases between the germline ends. The CDR3 runs to 13 residues. The CDR3 DNA follows: TGTGCCGGGCGGGTTCACGAGAATTCACCCCTCCACTTT. Translating gives CAGRVHENSPLHF.

CDR3 residues: CASSSTVGYGYTF. The CDR3 nucleotides read TGTGCCAGCAGTAGCACTGTGGGCTATGGCTACACCTTC. The gene calls are TRBV28 and TRBJ1-2; D gene ambiguous. CDR1 is MDHEN and CDR2 is SYDVKM in the germline V gene. The CDR3 loop spans 13 amino acids. Trimming pared 5 bases from V and 4 bases from J, leaving 11 bases between.

This clone was found a few times. This rearrangement joins TRBV30 to TRBJ1-6; D unclear. This CDR3 comprises 14 residues. V lost 3 bases and J lost 5, with 11 bases in between. Germline assignment: CDR1 GTSNPN and CDR2 SVGIG (reference sequence). The CDR3 is CAWRSLRDNSPLHF. As DNA, the CDR3 is TGTGCCTGGAGATCTCTTAGAGATAATTCACCCCTCCACTTT.

This clone has only a few counts. The chain combines TRBV11-2 with TRBJ2-4; 10 bases are a match to TRBD2. V dropped 2 bases and J dropped 2; count of bases not matched to a gene: 9. The CDR3 runs to 18 residues. CDR1 is SGHAT and CDR2 is FQNNGV in the germline V gene. CDR3 nucleotides: TGTGCCAGCAGCTTAACGGCTAGCGGGAGTATCACCAAAAACATTCAGTACTTC. Translated, it gives CASSLTASGSITKNIQYF.

This rearrangement joins TRBV27 to TRBJ1-6; D is ambiguous. Germline CDR1 MNHEY, CDR2 SMNVEV (reference sequence). The CDR3 is 13 amino acids. Trimming shortened V by 2 bases and J by 7 bases, and 6 bases separated the two germline ends. CDR3 amino acids: CASSLGQNSPLHF. The CDR3 region has the DNA TGTGCCAGCAGTTTAGGGCAAAATTCACCCCTCCACTTT.

J is TRBJ1-4 and V is TRBV6-6; TRBD1 might be the D (5 bases). V was clipped by 2 bases and J by 6 bases, with 10 bases between them. The CDR3 totals 14 residues. Germline-derived CDR1 and CDR2 are MNHNY and SVGAGI (reference sequence). CDR3 loop: CASSYAGYDEKLFF. CDR3 in DNA: TGTGCCAGCAGTTACGCAGGGTACGATGAAAAACTGTTTTTT.

This clone appeared a single time. The chain recombines TRBV27 with TRBJ1-1; tentative D call: TRBD1 (6 bases). Between the trimmed V and J ends, which lost 6 bases and 0 bases, there was a span of 23 bases. The V gene's germline CDR1 is MNHEY and CDR2 SMNVEV (reference sequence). CDR3 length equals 18 residues. For the CDR3, the DNA is TGTGCCAGCAGCCCCACAGGGCTAAGGAGGGCTTTGAACACTGAAGCTTTCTTT. Translating it yields CASSPTGLRRALNTEAFF.

The chain joins TRBV24-1 to TRBJ2-1; no definite D call. Trimming stripped 6 bases from V and 8 bases from J, with 10 bases between. CDR3 length: 12 amino acids. Germline V CDR1 and CDR2: KGHDR, SFDVKD. The CDR3 region has the DNA TGTGCCACCAGTTTCGATGGGTATGAGCAGTTCTTC. The encoded protein is CATSFDGYEQFF.

The chain recombines TRBV6-5 with TRBJ1-3; no reliable D call. The CDR3 is 16 residues long. CDR1 and CDR2 from the germline V gene are MNHEY and SVGAGI. Trimming cost V 0 bases and J 4 bases, with 13 bases left between them. The CDR3 loop is CASSYSGLGPGNTIYF. DNA for the CDR3: TGTGCCAGCAGTTACTCAGGACTAGGGCCAGGAAACACCATATATTTT.

The V gene is TRBV14, the J gene TRBJ1-6; weak D call: TRBD1 (6 bases). Trimming pared 3 bases from V and 14 bases from J, leaving 17 bases between. This CDR3 is 14 amino acids long. The V gene's germline CDR1 is SGHDN and CDR2 FVKESK. The CDR3 DNA is TGTGCCAGCAGCCAGAGGGGGACGGTCCTATCCCTCCACTTT. It translates to CASSQRGTVLSLHF.

The CDR3: CASSWTETDTQYF. The CDR3 DNA follows: TGTGCCAGCAGTTGGACAGAGACAGATACGCAGTATTTT. The chain couples TRBV27 to TRBJ2-3, with D possibly TRBD1 on 6 matching bases. Germline lookup yields CDR1 MNHEY and CDR2 SMNVEV (reference sequence). The CDR3 covers 13 residues. Trimming took 4 bases from V and 3 from J, leaving 8 bases between them.

The chain is built from TRBV7-3 and TRBJ2-1; D not certain. Germline V gives CDR1 SGHTA, CDR2 FQGTGA. This CDR3 contains 13 residues. The V end was cut by 5 bases, the J end by 8 bases, with 13 bases between. The CDR3 DNA sequence: TGTGCCAGCAGCCCCTCTGTTTCGGATGAGCAGTTCTTC. It is translated as CASSPSVSDEQFF.

The J gene is TRBJ1-1, the V gene TRBV4-3; D is ambiguous. The CDR3 consists of 14 residues. CDR1 LGHNA and CDR2 YSLEER come from the germline V gene. Trimming took off 1 base at V and 0 bases at J, with 6 bases between the two ends. CDR3 amino acids: CASSQGVLNTEAFF. The CDR3 DNA reads TGCGCCAGCAGCCAAGGAGTACTGAACACTGAAGCTTTCTTT.

This chain uses TRBV7-2 with TRBJ2-1, with 7 bases fitting TRBD1. Germline V lookup: CDR1 SGHTA, CDR2 FQGNSA. The CDR3 extends over 14 amino acids. Unmatched junction bases numbered 8, after V lost 6 bases and J lost 6 bases. This CDR3 is CASRQTTGINEQFF. CDR3 coding DNA: TGTGCCAGCAGACAAACGACAGGGATCAATGAGCAGTTCTTC.

The chain carries TRBV6-6 and TRBJ1-1; perhaps TRBD1 as D (6 bases). Germline-derived CDR1 and CDR2 are MNHNY and SVGAGI (reference sequence). The CDR3 length is 14 residues. V shed 6 bases and J shed 3 bases, with 14 bases lying between them. In nucleotides, the CDR3 is TGTGCCAGCAGACATCAGGGGCTCTACACTGAAGCTTTCTTT. Translating gives CASRHQGLYTEAFF.

This chain links TRBV5-6 with TRBJ1-2; D is undetermined. Germline V gives CDR1 SGHDT, CDR2 YYEEEE. The CDR3 spans 14 residues. Trimming removed 5 bases at V and 3 bases at J, with 14 bases between. CDR3 bases: TGTGCCAGCAGTTCCGGACGGCTCGACTATGGCTACACCTTC. Protein: CASSSGRLDYGYTF.

The rearrangement links TRBV29-1 to TRBJ1-2; no clear D. The germline gives CDR1 SQVTM, CDR2 ANQGSEA. Trimming removed 5 bases at V and 10 bases at J, with 14 bases between. This CDR3 is 11 amino acids long. The chain's CDR3 is CSVPIQTSYTF. DNA for the CDR3: TGCAGCGTTCCCATCCAAACCTCCTACACCTTC.

This clone appeared a single time. The CDR3 nucleotides read TGTGCCAGTAGTAGGACAGGGACTAATTCACCCCTCCACTTT. This codes for CASSRTGTNSPLHF. This chain connects TRBV19 to TRBJ1-6; 8 positions match TRBD1. The junction had 2 bases not matched to a gene; V was cut back by 4 bases and J by 6 bases. The CDR3 loop spans 14 amino acids. In germline, CDR1 is LNHDA, CDR2 SQIVND (reference sequence).